This TCR beta chain was found in a study of control samples from healthy donors and cancer patients (TCRdb year 2020). The sample holds a few counts of this clone. The antigen it binds to is not known. No much larger clone exists at a distance of one base, and base qualities are not known. The CDR3, cysteine through valine, is 17 amino acids long. CDR3 DNA only is kept here, 51 bases in frame from base 1. Preparation of the library involved the immunoSEQ multiplex PCR assay. This is the immuneACCESS table as TCRdb keeps it, with only in-frame sequences that have V and J called. A part of the clones is gone; compared with another copy, unresolved V genes explain less than half, and the rest is unexplained. Counted in this sample were over 85,000 clones; less than 90% of them appeared once. The ten largest clones add up to 8.5% to 10% of the sample.

The chain employs TRBV12-2 and TRBJ2-7; the D call of TRBD1 is as the table states it, not checked on the DNA. TRBV12-2 is a known pseudogene. The origin of this receptor is a woman in her forties or fifties with colorectal cancer. Sequencing was done on a sample of PBMCs. CDR3 protein: CASRLARRRTVFDEQYV. The DNA reads TGTGCAAGTCGCTTAGCGCGGAGAAGGACAGTATTCGACGAGCAGTACGTC.